Detailed here is one T cell receptor (beta chain). The PCR had 60 Vbeta and 13 Jbeta primers. TCRdb's table, derived via immunoSEQ multiplex PCR, lists solely in-frame clones and lacks some. The top ten clones hold about an eighth of a sample with 130,000 to 150,000 clones, about 83% of them seen once. This record comes from a study of cytomegalovirus exposure and HLA in healthy donors. Germline assignment: CDR1 MDHEN and CDR2 SYDVKM. V was clipped by 6 bases and J by 11 bases, with 16 bases between them. CDR3 size: 12 residues. Sequencing input: PBMCs. The clonotype originates from a middle-aged man in good health and CMV-seropositive. The rearrangement joins TRBV28 to TRBJ1-1; tentatively, D is TRBD1 (5 bases). CDR3: CASSSEGRDAFF. Written as DNA, the CDR3 is TGTGCCAGCAGCTCGGAGGGCAGGGACGCTTTCTTT.